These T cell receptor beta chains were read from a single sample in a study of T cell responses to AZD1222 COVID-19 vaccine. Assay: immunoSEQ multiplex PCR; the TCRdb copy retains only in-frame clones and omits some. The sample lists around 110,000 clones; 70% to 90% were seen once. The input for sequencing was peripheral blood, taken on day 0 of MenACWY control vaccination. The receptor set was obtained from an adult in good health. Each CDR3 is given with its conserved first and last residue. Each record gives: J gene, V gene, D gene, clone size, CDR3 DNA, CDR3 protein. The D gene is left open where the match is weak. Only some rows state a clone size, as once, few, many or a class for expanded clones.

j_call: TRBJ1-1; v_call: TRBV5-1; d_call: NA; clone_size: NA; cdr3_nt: TGCGCCAGCAGCAGCGGGAACACTGAAGCTTTCTTT; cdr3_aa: CASSSGNTEAFF
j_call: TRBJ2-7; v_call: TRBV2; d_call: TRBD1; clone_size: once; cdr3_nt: TGTGCCAGCTCCTCAGGGGGCGGGTACTACGAGCAGTACTTC; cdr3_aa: CASSSGGGYYEQYF
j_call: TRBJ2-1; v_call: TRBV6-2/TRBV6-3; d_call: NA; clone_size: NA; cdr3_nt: TGTGCCAGCAGCCGTCGCGTAGTTAATGAGCAGTTCTTC; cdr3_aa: CASSRRVVNEQFF
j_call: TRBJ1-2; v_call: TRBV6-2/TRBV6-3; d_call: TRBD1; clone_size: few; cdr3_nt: TGTGCCAGCAGCCGACCTGCGACAGGGGACTATGGCTACACCTTC; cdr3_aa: CASSRPATGDYGYTF
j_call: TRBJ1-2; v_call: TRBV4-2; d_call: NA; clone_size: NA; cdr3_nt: TGTGCCAGCAGCCAGGGTTCCTCCTATGGCTACACCTTC; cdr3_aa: CASSQGSSYGYTF
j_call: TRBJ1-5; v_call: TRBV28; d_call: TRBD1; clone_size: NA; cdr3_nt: TGTGCCAGCAAAAACGGGGACAGGGGCAATCAGCCCCAGCATTTT; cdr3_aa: CASKNGDRGNQPQHF
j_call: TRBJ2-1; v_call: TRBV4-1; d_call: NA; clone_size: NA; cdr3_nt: TGCGCCAGCAGCCGGAAAACTTGGGCGGAGCAGTTCTTC; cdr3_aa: CASSRKTWAEQFF
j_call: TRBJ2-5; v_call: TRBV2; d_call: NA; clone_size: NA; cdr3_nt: TGTGCCAGCAGTTATTTCGAGGCTAGCGAGTACTTC; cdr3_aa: CASSYFEASEYF
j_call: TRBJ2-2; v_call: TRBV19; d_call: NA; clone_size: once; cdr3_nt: TGTGCCAGTAGAACATTCCCGGAGGCAGGCCAAGCCGCGAACACCGGGGAGCTGTTTTTT; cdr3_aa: CASRTFPEAGQAANTGELFF
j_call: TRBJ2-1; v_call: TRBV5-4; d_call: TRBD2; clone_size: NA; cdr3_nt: TGTGCCAGCAGCTTGGCCCGCGGCGGGGGGGCACTCAGTATTCAGTTCTTC; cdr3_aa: CASSLARGGGALSIQFF
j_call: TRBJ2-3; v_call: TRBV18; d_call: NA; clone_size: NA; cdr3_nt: TGTGCCAGCTCCATGGGACGGACGGGCACAGATACGCAGTATTTT; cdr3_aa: CASSMGRTGTDTQYF
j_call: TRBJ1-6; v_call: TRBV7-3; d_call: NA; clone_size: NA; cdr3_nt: TGTGCCAGCAGCACAACGGGAGGTTCACCCCTCCACTTT; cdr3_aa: CASSTTGGSPLHF
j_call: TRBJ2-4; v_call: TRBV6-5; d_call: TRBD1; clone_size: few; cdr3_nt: TGTGCCAGCAGGGACAGGGCCAAAAACATTCAGTACTTC; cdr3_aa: CASRDRAKNIQYF
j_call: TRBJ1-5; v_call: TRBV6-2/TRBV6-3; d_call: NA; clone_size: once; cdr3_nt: TGTGCCAGCAGTCTACAGGCGGGTATGACCTTGGGCAATCAGCCCCAGCATTTT; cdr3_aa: CASSLQAGMTLGNQPQHF
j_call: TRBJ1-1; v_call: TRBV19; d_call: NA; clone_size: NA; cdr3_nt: TGTGCCAGTAGTGCCAACGGCTGGGGGATGGACACTGAAGCTTTCTTT; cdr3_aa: CASSANGWGMDTEAFF
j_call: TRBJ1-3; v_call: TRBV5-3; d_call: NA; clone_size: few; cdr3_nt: TGTGCCAGAAGCTTGGTGGACCGGGGATCTGGAAACACCATATATTTT; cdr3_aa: CARSLVDRGSGNTIYF
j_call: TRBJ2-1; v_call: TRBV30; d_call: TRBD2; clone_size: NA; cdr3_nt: TGTGCCTGGAGCGGGGGGGCCTACAATGAGCAGTTCTTC; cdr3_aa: CAWSGGAYNEQFF
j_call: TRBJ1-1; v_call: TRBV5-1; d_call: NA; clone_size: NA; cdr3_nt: TGCGCCAGCAGCTTGGCCGGGGTAGTTAACACTGAAGCTTTCTTT; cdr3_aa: CASSLAGVVNTEAFF
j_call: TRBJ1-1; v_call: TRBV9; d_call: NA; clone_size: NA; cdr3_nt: TGTGCCAGCAGCTCCCCGCCGGGAGATGTGAACACTGAAGCTTTCTTT; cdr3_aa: CASSSPPGDVNTEAFF
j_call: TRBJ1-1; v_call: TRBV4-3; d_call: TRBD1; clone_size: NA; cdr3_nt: TGCGCCAGCAGCCAAGGGACAGGGGACCGGAACACTGAAGCTTTCTTT; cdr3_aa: CASSQGTGDRNTEAFF
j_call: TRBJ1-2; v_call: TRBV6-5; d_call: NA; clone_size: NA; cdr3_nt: TGTGCCAGCAGTTCCATAACACCATATGGCTACACCTTC; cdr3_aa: CASSSITPYGYTF
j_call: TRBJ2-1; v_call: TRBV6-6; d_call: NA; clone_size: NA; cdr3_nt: TGTGCCAGCAGTTCCTACGGACAGCGTCAAAGTGATGAGCAGTTCTTC; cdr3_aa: CASSSYGQRQSDEQFF
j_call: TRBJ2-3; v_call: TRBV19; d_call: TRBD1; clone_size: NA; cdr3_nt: TGTGCCAGTAGTGTCCTCGGACAGGGGGGCACAGATACGCAGTATTTT; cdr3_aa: CASSVLGQGGTDTQYF
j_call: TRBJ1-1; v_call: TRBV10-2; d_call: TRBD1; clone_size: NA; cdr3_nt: TGCGCCAGCACTCTGCCGGGACAGGCTTCCACTGAAGCTTTCTTT; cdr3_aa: CASTLPGQASTEAFF
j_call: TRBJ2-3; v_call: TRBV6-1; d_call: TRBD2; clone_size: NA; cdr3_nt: TGTGCCAGCAGTGAACAACTAGCGGGGGGCACAGATACGCAGTATTTT; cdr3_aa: CASSEQLAGGTDTQYF
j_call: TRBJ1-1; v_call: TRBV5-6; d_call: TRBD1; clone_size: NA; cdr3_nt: TGTGCCAGCAGCAGATTCGGGACAGGTCAGGAAGCTTTCTTT; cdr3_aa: CASSRFGTGQEAFF
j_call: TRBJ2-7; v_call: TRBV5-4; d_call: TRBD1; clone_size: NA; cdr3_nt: TGTGCCAGCAGCGGGGGACAGACTAAAACCTACGAGCAGTACTTC; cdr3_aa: CASSGGQTKTYEQYF
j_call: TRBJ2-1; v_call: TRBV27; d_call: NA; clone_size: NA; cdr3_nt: TGTGCCAGCAGTTCCGTGAATGTAGGAACTCGCAATGAGCAGTTCTTC; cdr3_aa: CASSSVNVGTRNEQFF
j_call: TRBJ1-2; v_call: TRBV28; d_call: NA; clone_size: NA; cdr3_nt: TGTGCCAGCAGGTACGGAGGGGATTTTGGCTACACCTTC; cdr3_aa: CASRYGGDFGYTF
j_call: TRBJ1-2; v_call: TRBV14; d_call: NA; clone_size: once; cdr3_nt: TGTGCCAGCAGTGACCTTCGCTACACCTTC; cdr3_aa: CASSDLRYTF
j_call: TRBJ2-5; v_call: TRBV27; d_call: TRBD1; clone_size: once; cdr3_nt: TGTGCCAGCAGTCAAAGACAGGGGGAGACCCAGTACTTC; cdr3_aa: CASSQRQGETQYF
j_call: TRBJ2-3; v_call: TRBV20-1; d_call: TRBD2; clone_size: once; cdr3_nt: TGCAGTGCTAGTATTACTAGCGGATCAGATACGCAGTATTTT; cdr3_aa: CSASITSGSDTQYF
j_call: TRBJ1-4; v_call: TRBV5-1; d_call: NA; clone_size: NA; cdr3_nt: TGCGCCAGCAGCCTAACAGCAGATAATGAAAAACTGTTTTTT; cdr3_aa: CASSLTADNEKLFF
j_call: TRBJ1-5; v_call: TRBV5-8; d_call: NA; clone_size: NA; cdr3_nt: TGTGCCAGCAGCTTGAAGGACCGCAAAATGCCCCAGCATTTT; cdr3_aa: CASSLKDRKMPQHF
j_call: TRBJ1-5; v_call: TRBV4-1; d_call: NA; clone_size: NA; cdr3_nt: TGCGCCAGCAGCCAAGATTGGGGGGCGGACTTTTATAGCAATCAGCCCCAGCATTTT; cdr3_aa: CASSQDWGADFYSNQPQHF
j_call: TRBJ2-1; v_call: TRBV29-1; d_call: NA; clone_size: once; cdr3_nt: TGCAGCGTTGAAGTTAGTGGTAGGCGGTCTGAGCAGTTCTTC; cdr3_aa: CSVEVSGRRSEQFF
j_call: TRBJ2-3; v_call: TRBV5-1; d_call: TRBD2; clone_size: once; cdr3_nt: TGCGCCAGCAGCTTGGATGGGACTAGCTCTAGCACAGATACGCAGTATTTT; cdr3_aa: CASSLDGTSSSTDTQYF
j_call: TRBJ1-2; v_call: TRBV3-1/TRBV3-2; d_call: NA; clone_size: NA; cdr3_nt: TGTGCCAGCAGCCCGGGAGCCCATGGCTACACCTTC; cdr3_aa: CASSPGAHGYTF
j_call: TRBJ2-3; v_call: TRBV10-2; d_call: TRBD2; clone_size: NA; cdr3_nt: TGCGCCAGCAGTGGGACTAGCGGGATCACAGATACGCAGTATTTT; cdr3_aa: CASSGTSGITDTQYF
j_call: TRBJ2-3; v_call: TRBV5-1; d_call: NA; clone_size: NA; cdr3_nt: TGCGCCAGCAGCCCCCTCGGTGCCGGGGATCCCGATACGCAGTATTTT; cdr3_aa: CASSPLGAGDPDTQYF
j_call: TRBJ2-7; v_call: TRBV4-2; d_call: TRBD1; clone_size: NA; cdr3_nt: TGTGCCAGCAGCCAAGATTGGGACAGGGGGTTTACCTACGAGCAGTACTTC; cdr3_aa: CASSQDWDRGFTYEQYF
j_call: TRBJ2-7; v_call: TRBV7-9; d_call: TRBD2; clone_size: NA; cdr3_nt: TGTGCCAGCAGCAGCCTAGCGGGAGTCTCCTCCTACGAGCAGTACTTC; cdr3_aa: CASSSLAGVSSYEQYF
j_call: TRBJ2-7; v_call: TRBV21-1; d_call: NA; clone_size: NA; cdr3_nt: TGTGCCAGCAGCAAAGGAAGGAGCTACGAGCAGTACTTC; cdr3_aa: CASSKGRSYEQYF
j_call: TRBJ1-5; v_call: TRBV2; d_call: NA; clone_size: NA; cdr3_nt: TGTGCCAGCAGTGAGGGGATGCGAGGGATTCAGCCCCAGCATTTT; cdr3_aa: CASSEGMRGIQPQHF
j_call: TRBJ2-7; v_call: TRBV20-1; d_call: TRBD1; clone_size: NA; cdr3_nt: TGCAGTGCTGGACAGGGGCGCGAGCAGTACTTC; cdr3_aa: CSAGQGREQYF
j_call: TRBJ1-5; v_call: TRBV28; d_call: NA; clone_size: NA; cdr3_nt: TGTGCCAGCAATAGGTATAGCAATCAGCCCCAGCATTTT; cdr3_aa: CASNRYSNQPQHF
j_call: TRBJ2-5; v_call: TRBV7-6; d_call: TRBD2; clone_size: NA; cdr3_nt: TGTGCCAGCAGCTTATTGCTGTTTAGCGGGGTCCAAGAGACCCAGTACTTC; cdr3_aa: CASSLLLFSGVQETQYF
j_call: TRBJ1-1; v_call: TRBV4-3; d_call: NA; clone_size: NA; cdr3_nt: TGCGCCAGCAGCCAAGATTTGGGTAGTCGGACTGAAGCTTTCTTT; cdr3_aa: CASSQDLGSRTEAFF
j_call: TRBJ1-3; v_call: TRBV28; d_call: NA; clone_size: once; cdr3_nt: TGTGCCAGCAAGGGCAGGGTCGGCGGAAACACCATATATTTT; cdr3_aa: CASKGRVGGNTIYF
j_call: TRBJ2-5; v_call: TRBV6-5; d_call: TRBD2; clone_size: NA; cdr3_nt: TGTGCCAGCAGTCCTACAACTAGCGGAGAGACCCAGTACTTC; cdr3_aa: CASSPTTSGETQYF
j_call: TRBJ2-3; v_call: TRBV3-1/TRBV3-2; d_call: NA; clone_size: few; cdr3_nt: TGTGCCAGCAGCCAAGATCTAGGGGGACCAGATACGCAGTATTTT; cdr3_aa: CASSQDLGGPDTQYF
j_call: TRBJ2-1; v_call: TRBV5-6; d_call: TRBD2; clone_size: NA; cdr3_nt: TGTGCCAGCAGCTCAGGACTAGCTGAGCAGTTCTTC; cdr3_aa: CASSSGLAEQFF
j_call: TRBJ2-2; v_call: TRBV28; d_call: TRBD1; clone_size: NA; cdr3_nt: TGTGCCAGCAGTTCCGGGACAGCCAACACCGGGGAGCTGTTTTTT; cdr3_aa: CASSSGTANTGELFF
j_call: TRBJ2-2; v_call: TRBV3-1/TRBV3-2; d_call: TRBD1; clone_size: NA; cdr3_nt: TGTGCCAGCCAACGTGGGACAGGGGGGACCACCGGGGAGCTGTTTTTT; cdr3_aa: CASQRGTGGTTGELFF
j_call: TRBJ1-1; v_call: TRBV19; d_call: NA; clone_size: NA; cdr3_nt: TGTGCCAGTAGTATTATGGGGGGCACTGAAGCTTTCTTT; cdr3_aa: CASSIMGGTEAFF